This T cell receptor (beta chain) appears in the sequencing data of a study of OX40 agonist ivuxolimab in advanced cancers. The wider study: With a range of about 23 to 85, age averaged approximately 60 years, and 65% to 90% were male.

Only in-frame clones appear in the TCRdb table, and some are missing; sequencing was by immunoSEQ multiplex PCR. Of around 80,000 clones listed, around 86% are singletons. This sequence originates from an adult with an advanced solid tumor such as melanoma, head and neck, liver or kidney cancer. The source was CD4+ or CD8+ T cells sorted from blood, collected in a trial of the OX40 agonist ivuxolimab.

The CDR3 loop reads CASSQGAEQPQHF. The CDR3 coding sequence is TGTGCCAGCAGCCAGGGGGCTGAACAGCCCCAGCATTTT. The chain uses TRBV7-9 and TRBJ1-5; TRBD1 matches 8 bases. Germline assignment: CDR1 SEHNR and CDR2 FQNEAQ (reference sequence). This CDR3 comprises 13 residues. V shed 5 bases, J shed 7 bases, and the junction held 4 bases outside the gene matches. Full variable domain (missing parts from reference TRBV7-9 and TRBJ1-5): DTGVSQNPRHKITKRGQNVTFRCDPISEHNRLYWYRQTLGQGPEFLTYFQNEAQLEKSRLLSDRFSAERPKGSFSTLEIQRTEQGDSAMYLCASSQGAEQPQHFGDGTRLSIL.